These 30 T cell receptor beta chains share one sample of origin, sequenced in a study of blood T cell repertoires in COVID-19. The assay was immunoSEQ multiplex PCR, and TCRdb's table has in-frame clones only and misses some. This table has about 40,000 clones, approximately 90% appearing once. The sample comprised peripheral blood. The receptors originated from a woman between 25 and 40 years old in a cohort sampled during active COVID-19.

The V call is TRBV25-1, the J call TRBJ1-4; TRBD1 matches at 7 bases. CDR1 MGHDK and CDR2 SYGVNS come from the germline V gene. The CDR3 runs to 17 residues. V shed 2 bases, J shed 0 bases, and the junction held 6 bases outside the gene matches. In DNA, the CDR3 is TGTGCCAGCAGTGAAAGGGGGCCTATCGCAACTAATGAAAAACTGTTTTTT. Protein: CASSERGPIATNEKLFF.

As to this clone: One end of the junction fails to match germline, which may point to a read error. This chain uses TRBV7-7 with TRBJ2-7; 9 bases are a match to TRBD2. The CDR3 extends over 15 amino acids. The V gene's germline CDR1 is SSHAT and CDR2 FNYEAQ (reference sequence). CDR3 nucleotide sequence: TGTGCTAGCAGCTTAGCGGTAGGGCTAGCGGGAGAGCAGTACTTC. It encodes CASSLAVGLAGEQYF.

The V gene is TRBV30, the J gene TRBJ1-4; D is unresolved. CDR1 and CDR2 from the germline V gene are GTSNPN and SVGIG (reference sequence). The length of the CDR3 is 11 residues. Trimming removed 3 bases from V and 4 bases from J, with 3 bases in between. The CDR3 protein is CAWRLNEKLFF. The CDR3 DNA reads TGTGCCTGGAGACTTAATGAAAAACTGTTTTTT.

This clone was seen only once. The rearrangement uses TRBV6-6 and TRBJ2-1; maybe TRBD2 (6 bases). There are 13 residues in the CDR3. From germline, CDR1 is MNHNY and CDR2 SVGAGI (reference sequence). V shed 2 bases and J shed 7 bases, with 9 bases lying between them. DNA of the CDR3: TGTGCCAGCAGTTACGACGGAGGGAATGAGCAGTTCTTC. This sequence encodes CASSYDGGNEQFF.

In this sample, this clone turned up once. The chain recombines TRBV4-3 with TRBJ2-2, with 11 bases identical to TRBD2. J gave up 4 bases and V 2 bases, and 15 bases lay outside the gene matches. From germline, CDR1 is LGHNA and CDR2 YSLEER. There are 20 residues in the CDR3. The CDR3 DNA reads as TGCGCCAGCAGCCAACCCCCTGGGACTAGCGGCGTTCTAAGCACCGGGGAGCTGTTTTTT. Protein sequence: CASSQPPGTSGVLSTGELFF.

This chain uses TRBV7-9 with TRBJ2-7; 7 bases agree with TRBD2. Germline V gene sequence: CDR1 SEHNR, CDR2 FQNEAQ (reference sequence). This CDR3 contains 16 residues. J was trimmed by 4 bases and V by 2 bases; bases with no gene match: 11. The CDR3: CASSLTFGGSAYEQYF. DNA for the CDR3: TGTGCCAGCAGCTTAACGTTCGGCGGGAGTGCATACGAGCAGTACTTC.

The J gene is TRBJ1-6, the V gene TRBV10-3; no clear D. This CDR3 region has 13 residues. CDR1 and CDR2 (germline): ENHRY, SYGVKD. V lost 7 bases to trimming and J lost 6 bases, with 10 bases between them. CDR3 loop: CAITSTGNSPLHF. The CDR3 DNA sequence: TGTGCCATCACCTCGACGGGTAATTCACCCCTCCACTTT.

This chain links TRBV28 with TRBJ2-1; D is possibly TRBD1 (5 bases). CDR3 length: 14 residues. Germline lookup yields CDR1 MDHEN and CDR2 SYDVKM. Deletions cut 6 bases from V and 12 bases from J, with 21 bases between. The CDR3: CASSQPRQGRRQFF. CDR3 sequence (DNA): TGTGCCAGCAGCCAACCTAGGCAGGGCCGGAGGCAGTTCTTC.

J is TRBJ2-3 and V is TRBV6-4, with 7 bases matching TRBD2. Trimming at V came to 3 bases and at J to 2 bases, leaving 14 bases not matched to a gene. CDR1 and CDR2 (germline): MRHNA, SNTAGT. CDR3 length: 18 amino acids. This CDR3 reads CASSEIQNGGSPTDTQYF. The CDR3 DNA is TGTGCCAGCAGTGAGATCCAAAACGGCGGGAGCCCCACAGATACGCAGTATTTT.

This clone was found once. V gene TRBV5-1 combines with J gene TRBJ1-4; perhaps TRBD1 as D (5 bases). Germline CDR1 is SGHRS and CDR2 is YFSETQ. V was pared by 3 bases and J by 3 bases, with 12 bases between. The CDR3 covers 15 residues. The CDR3 bases are TGCGCCAGCAGCTCCACAGGCGCTGCTAATGAAAAACTGTTTTTT. Translating gives CASSSTGAANEKLFF.

The chain employs TRBV7-2 and TRBJ2-1; 10 bases are a match to TRBD2. CDR3 length: 15 amino acids. CDR1 SGHTA and CDR2 FQGNSA come from the germline V gene. V was clipped by 4 bases and J by 8 bases; unmatched bases: 8. The CDR3 protein is CASSSASGSSYEQFF. For the CDR3, the DNA is TGTGCCAGCAGCTCCGCTAGCGGGAGCAGCTATGAGCAGTTCTTC.

The rearrangement uses TRBV5-3 and TRBJ2-3; D perhaps matches TRBD1 (6 bases). TRBV5-3 is an ORF; its function is uncertain. V was cut by 1 base and J by 6 bases, with 18 bases left in between. The CDR3 sequence is 16 residues long. The CDR3 spells CARSLYPGQGLDTQYF. Here the CDR3 DNA reads TGTGCCAGAAGCTTGTACCCGGGACAAGGGCTTGATACGCAGTATTTT.

J is TRBJ2-3 and V is TRBV7-9; TRBD2 matches at 8 bases. V dropped 3 bases and J dropped 5; count of bases not matched to a gene: 10. From germline, CDR1 is SEHNR and CDR2 FQNEAQ (reference sequence). CDR3 size: 16 residues. The CDR3 bases are TGTGCCAGCAGCTTGATCGGCGCGGGAGGAATAGATACGCAGTATTTT. Encoded protein: CASSLIGAGGIDTQYF.

The chain combines TRBV18 with TRBJ2-7; no clear D gene. Trimming pared 5 bases from V and 6 bases from J, leaving 17 bases between. The CDR3 has 14 amino acids. Germline V gene data show CDR1 as KGHSH and CDR2 as LQKENI. CDR3 DNA sequence: TGTGCCAGCTCAGCTTCAGGTGGTCGGCTCGAGCAGTACTTC. It translates to CASSASGGRLEQYF.

This sequence joins TRBV6-2 or TRBV6-3 and TRBJ2-1, with 8 bases identical to TRBD2. The CDR3 totals 18 residues. CDR1 and CDR2 (germline): MNHEY, SVGEGT. J gave up 4 bases and V 5 bases, and 16 bases lay outside the gene matches. The CDR3 DNA reads as TGTGCCAGCAGTACCGGGACTAGACGACACAGAGTGTACAATGAGCAGTTCTTC. Its protein product is CASSTGTRRHRVYNEQFF.

The chain uses TRBV12-5 and TRBJ2-1, with a weak D call TRBD2 (7 bases). Trimming cost V 3 bases and J 4 bases, with 28 bases left between them. Germline CDR1 LGHNT, CDR2 FRNRAP. The CDR3 contains 20 residues. The CDR3 sequence is CASGFMRGDLLASLYNEQFF. The CDR3 DNA is TGTGCTAGTGGTTTTATGAGGGGGGACTTACTAGCGTCCCTTTACAATGAGCAGTTCTTC.

The rearrangement uses TRBV2 and TRBJ2-7, with 14 bases that match TRBD2. From germline, CDR1 is SNHLY and CDR2 FYNNEI. The CDR3 consists of 14 residues. The ends lost 8 bases at V and 10 bases at J; junction bases unmatched: 10. This CDR3 reads CASVTGTSGRAQYF. The CDR3 region has the DNA TGTGCCAGCGTAACCGGGACTAGCGGGAGAGCTCAGTACTTC.

This chain connects TRBV7-9 to TRBJ2-1; a possible D gene is TRBD2 (5 bases). Germline V gives CDR1 SEHNR, CDR2 FQNEAQ (reference sequence). The CDR3 is made up of 12 amino acids. The V and J ends lost 3 bases and 7 bases respectively, with 7 bases between them. The CDR3 DNA reads TGTGCCAGCAGCTTGGACTGGAATGAGCAGTTCTTC. This gives the protein CASSLDWNEQFF. Combining the CDR3 with reference TRBV7-9 and TRBJ2-1 gives the whole variable domain DTGVSQNPRHKITKRGQNVTFRCDPISEHNRLYWYRQTLGQGPEFLTYFQNEAQLEKSRLLSDRFSAERPKGSFSTLEIQRTEQGDSAMYLCASSLDWNEQFFGPGTRLTVL.

This clone was seen once. The rearrangement uses TRBV14 and TRBJ2-1, with 7 bases matching TRBD2. This CDR3 is 18 amino acids long. Trimming cost V 4 bases and J 0 bases; bases outside gene matches: 12. Germline loops: CDR1 SGHDN, CDR2 FVKESK. The CDR3 reads CASSPSPTSSSSYNEQFF. In DNA, the CDR3 is TGTGCCAGCAGCCCATCACCGACTAGCTCGAGCTCCTACAATGAGCAGTTCTTC. Variable domain in full (rest from reference TRBV14 and TRBJ2-1): EAGVTQFPSHSVIEKGQTVTLRCDPISGHDNLYWYRRVMGKEIKFLLHFVKESKQDESGMPNNRFLAERTGGTYSTLKVQPAELEDSGVYFCASSPSPTSSSSYNEQFFGPGTRLTVL.

This clone came up once. V and J are TRBV11-2 and TRBJ2-7; D is undetermined. The ends were cut back, 1 base at V and 0 bases at J, with 13 bases in the middle. There are 16 residues in the CDR3. Per the germline V gene, CDR1 is SGHAT and CDR2 is FQNNGV. The CDR3 region has the DNA TGTGCCAGCAGCTTAGTTATAGCATTCTTCTCCTACGAGCAGTACTTC. As protein: CASSLVIAFFSYEQYF.

The DNA of the CDR3 is TGTGCCAGCAGCTGGGTTCTTGGAGGCGGGAGGATTGGCGAAGAGCAGTTCTTC. This gives the protein CASSWVLGGGRIGEEQFF. The chain employs TRBV7-8 and TRBJ2-1; TRBD2 matches at 8 bases. Trimming took 4 bases from V and 10 from J; bases not matched to a gene: 21. The CDR3 consists of 18 residues. The germline gives CDR1 SGHVS, CDR2 FQNEAQ.

The rearrangement links TRBV7-2 to TRBJ2-1; possibly TRBD2 for D (6 bases). The CDR3 runs 12 residues. Germline lookup yields CDR1 SGHTA and CDR2 FQGNSA. V was shortened by 2 bases and J by 7 bases, with 6 bases between the two germline ends. CDR3: CASSLRGNEQFF. The CDR3 nucleotides read TGTGCCAGCAGCTTACGGGGGAATGAGCAGTTCTTC.

The rearrangement joins TRBV5-1 to TRBJ2-7; D is possibly TRBD2 (5 bases). V lost 2 bases and J 0 bases, leaving 6 bases between the germline ends. This CDR3 has 13 amino acids. Germline loops: CDR1 SGHRS, CDR2 YFSETQ. The CDR3: CASSFGSSYEQYF. The CDR3 region has the DNA TGCGCCAGCAGCTTTGGGAGCTCCTACGAGCAGTACTTC.

This rearrangement joins TRBV18 to TRBJ2-7; D not resolved. Germline values: CDR1 KGHSH, CDR2 LQKENI. This CDR3 is built from 13 residues. The V gene lost 3 bases and the J gene lost 4 bases, with 10 bases spanning the gap. CDR3 region: CASSPRLEYEQYF. The CDR3 coding sequence is TGTGCCAGCTCACCGCGACTTGAGTACGAGCAGTACTTC.

This rearrangement joins TRBV6-6 to TRBJ2-2, with 10 bases matching TRBD2. Germline V gene data show CDR1 as MNHNY and CDR2 as SVGAGI (reference sequence). The CDR3 is 15 amino acids. V shed 6 bases, J shed 5 bases, and the junction held 6 bases outside the gene matches. CDR3 amino acids: CASSPSGRGTGELFF. DNA of the CDR3: TGTGCCAGCAGCCCAAGCGGGAGGGGAACCGGGGAGCTGTTTTTT.

The genes are TRBV10-3 and TRBJ1-1; 8 nucleotides line up with TRBD1. CDR1 and CDR2 (germline): ENHRY, SYGVKD. The CDR3 consists of 13 residues. V lost 8 bases to trimming and J lost 10 bases; unmatched junction nucleotides: 12. CDR3 nucleotide sequence: TGTGCCATCGGCCCGACAGGGGAGTTTTTAGCTTTCTTT. Its protein is CAIGPTGEFLAFF.

The V call is TRBV28, the J call TRBJ2-7; 10 bases are a match to TRBD2. The CDR3 has 15 amino acids. The V gene end was trimmed by 7 bases and the J gene end by 3 bases; junction bases not matched to a gene: 9. The V gene's germline CDR1 is MDHEN and CDR2 SYDVKM. CDR3 in amino acids: CASTFRTSGRYEQYF. The CDR3 DNA reads TGTGCCAGCACCTTCCGGACTAGCGGCCGCTACGAGCAGTACTTC.

V gene TRBV9 combines with J gene TRBJ2-7; 9 nucleotides line up with TRBD2. This CDR3 has 15 residues. Trimming cost V 3 bases and J 5 bases; bases outside gene matches: 9. Germline CDR1 reads SGDLS; CDR2 reads YYNGEE. The CDR3 sequence is CASSATGTSTHEQYF. In DNA, the CDR3 is TGTGCCAGCAGCGCCACGGGGACTAGCACTCACGAGCAGTACTTC.

This clone was detected once. The J gene is TRBJ1-2, the V gene TRBV12-3 or TRBV12-4; D perhaps matches TRBD1 (6 bases). There are 12 residues in the CDR3. V was shortened by 6 bases and J by 7 bases, with 12 bases between the two germline ends. CDR3 sequence reads: CASSSQGSGYTF. CDR3 nucleotides: TGTGCCAGCAGCTCACAGGGTTCTGGCTACACCTTC.

The chain has TRBV16 and TRBJ2-5, with 9 bases that match TRBD2. The junction had 7 bases not matched to a gene; V was cut back by 4 bases and J by 4 bases. CDR1 and CDR2 (germline): KGHSY, FQNENV. CDR3 length equals 15 residues. The DNA for the CDR3 is TGTGCCAGCAGCCCAGAGGGACTAGCTTCAGAGACCCAGTACTTC. It translates to CASSPEGLASETQYF.